The T cell receptor (beta chain) under discussion was sequenced for a study of PD-1 blockade in classical Hodgkin lymphoma. V lost 1 base and J 3 bases, leaving 13 bases between the germline ends. CDR3 length: 15 residues. From germline, CDR1 is SEHNR and CDR2 FQNEAQ (reference sequence). Each patient relapsed following autologous stem cell transplantation, and prior brentuximab vedotin exposure differed. Sequencing used immunoSEQ multiplex PCR; TCRdb keeps in-frame clones, though not all of them. This sample has some 64,000 clones, with approximately 90% found just once. The V call is TRBV7-9, the J call TRBJ2-7; D ambiguous. Material: peripheral blood mononuclear cells (PBMCs), obtained at baseline. The sequence was obtained from a human donor with classical Hodgkin lymphoma. CDR3 loop: CASSLVYPLGYEQYF. The CDR3 DNA is TGTGCCAGCAGCTTAGTCTATCCCCTAGGCTACGAGCAGTACTTC.